Sequencing of this T cell receptor beta chain was carried out in a study of blood T cells in healthy people across ages. Study-wide findings and caveats: A strong correlation was seen between TCR beta diversity and naive T cell percentage.

Using a J-beta primer mix together with a sample-barcoded 5' primer, a second PCR was run for roughly 7 to 11 cycles. Every single cDNA molecule received a tag from a template-switch adaptor with 12 random nucleotides. TCRdb recomputed calls from the 5' RACE reads with MiXCR, one row per CDR3 protein. The table has 1.5 million to 2 million distinct CDR3 sequences, roughly 27% seen once. Donors were systemically healthy Caucasian individuals from Russia aged 6 to 90 years. This clonotype was detected only a few times. Its antigen is not known. Sequenced material: blood. This TCR came from a woman under 40 in good health.

CDR3 region: CATSEGGRAYNEQFF. As DNA, the CDR3 is TGTGCCACCAGTGAGGGCGGGAGGGCCTACAATGAGCAGTTCTTC. This chain connects TRBV24-1 to TRBJ2-1; 9 nucleotides line up with TRBD2. CDR1 and CDR2 (germline): KGHDR, SFDVKD. V was clipped by 4 bases and J by 2 bases; unmatched bases: 2. This CDR3 is 15 amino acids long.